Described below is a single TCR beta chain sequence and its context. This specimen comes from a study of blood T cell repertoires in COVID-19. About the research overall: From the United States, Italy and Spain came samples of acute and convalescent COVID-19.

In the study's own analysis: Amplification of reference gene primers was used by the study to estimate nucleated cell counts. Profiled with immunoSEQ multiplex PCR; TCRdb holds only in-frame clones, not every one. V, J and clone size are those of that table, while D and trimming were read from the DNA. Here the sample spans some 180,000 clones, roughly 86% being singletons. Sequenced sample: PBMCs or T cells enriched from blood (not recorded which). This TCR was recovered from a woman between 40 and 50 years old in a cohort exposed to, infected with or recovered from COVID-19 (not recorded which).

The CDR3 spells CASSQFAGGGSPLHF. CDR3 DNA: TGTGCCAGCAGTCAGTTCGCAGGGGGCGGTTCACCCCTCCACTTT. The rearrangement links TRBV25-1 to TRBJ1-6, with TRBD1 matching 8 bases. With V trimmed by 5 bases and J by 9 bases, 9 bases remained unmatched. Germline-derived CDR1 and CDR2 are MGHDK and SYGVNS. The CDR3 consists of 15 residues.